The 9 T cell receptor beta chains below were found in one sample sequenced in a study of OX40 agonist ivuxolimab in advanced cancers. Libraries were prepared by immunoSEQ multiplex PCR; TCRdb keeps only in-frame clonotypes and omits some of them. The sample shows approximately 68,000 clones, around 84% of them seen only once. Sequencing used CD4+ or CD8+ T cells sorted from blood, obtained in a trial of the OX40 agonist ivuxolimab. Receptors were obtained from an adult with an advanced solid tumor such as melanoma, head and neck, liver or kidney cancer.

The chain couples TRBV5-6 to TRBJ1-2; D is undetermined. Trimming pared 6 bases from V and 6 bases from J, leaving 18 bases between. Germline V gene data show CDR1 as SGHDT and CDR2 as YYEEEE. The CDR3 has 14 amino acids. The CDR3 reads CASTTRLPLHGYTF. CDR3 nucleotides: TGTGCCAGCACCACGAGGCTCCCCCTACATGGCTACACCTTC.

The gene calls are TRBV28 and TRBJ2-2; 10 bases are shared with TRBD1. Germline V CDR1 and CDR2: MDHEN, SYDVKM. V shed 3 bases, J shed 5 bases, and the junction held 3 bases outside the gene matches. The CDR3 runs 15 residues. The CDR3 here is CASSLGQGRTGELFF. In DNA form, the CDR3 reads TGTGCCAGCAGTTTGGGACAGGGGCGGACCGGGGAGCTGTTTTTT.

This clone was found a few times. The V and J genes are TRBV28 and TRBJ1-1; maybe TRBD1 (5 bases). Germline CDR1 and CDR2: MDHEN and SYDVKM. The CDR3 totals 12 residues. Trimming shortened V by 2 bases and J by 12 bases, and 13 bases separated the two germline ends. CDR3 loop: CASSLISGVSFF. The CDR3 DNA reads as TGTGCCAGCAGTTTAATATCGGGGGTGTCTTTCTTT.

Worth noting for this clone: The sample has other DNA sequences that encode this CDR3 too. The chain combines TRBV7-2 with TRBJ2-3; D remains ambiguous. V lost 0 bases to trimming and J lost 4 bases, with 2 bases between them. The germline V gene encodes CDR1 SGHTA and CDR2 FQGNSA. The length of the CDR3 is 12 residues. The CDR3 region is CASSLAADTQYF. For the CDR3, the DNA is TGTGCCAGCAGCTTAGCAGCAGATACGCAGTATTTT.

V usage is TRBV7-2 and J usage is TRBJ2-7; D could derive from TRBD1 or TRBD2 (6 bases each). The CDR3 runs 14 residues. V was pared by 1 base and J by 5 bases, with 12 bases between. Germline V gene lookup returns CDR1 SGHTA and CDR2 FQGNSA. Here the CDR3 reads CASSLEGGRHEQYF. The CDR3 coding sequence is TGTGCCAGCAGCTTAGAGGGGGGCAGGCACGAGCAGTACTTC.

This CDR3 is CASSFGQGNQPQHF. CDR3 DNA sequence: TGTGCCAGCAGTTTCGGGCAGGGTAATCAGCCCCAGCATTTT. The chain couples TRBV28 to TRBJ1-5; D is possibly TRBD1 (5 bases). Trimming took off 3 bases at V and 4 bases at J, with 10 bases between the two ends. The CDR3 covers 14 residues. Germline-derived CDR1 and CDR2 are MDHEN and SYDVKM.

The rearrangement uses TRBV7-2 and TRBJ2-3; 10 nucleotides agree with TRBD2. Trimming took 2 bases from V and 5 from J; bases not matched to a gene: 7. Per the germline V gene, CDR1 is SGHTA and CDR2 is FQGNSA. The length of the CDR3 is 16 residues. The CDR3 DNA reads as TGTGCCAGCAGCTTATCGAGCGGGGGGGCCATAGATACGCAGTATTTT. This sequence encodes CASSLSSGGAIDTQYF.

This chain links TRBV28 with TRBJ2-7, with D maybe TRBD1 (6 bases). Trimming stripped 7 bases from V and 4 bases from J, with 11 bases between. The CDR3 is 12 amino acids. Per germline, CDR1 MDHEN and CDR2 SYDVKM. CDR3 coding DNA: TGTGCCAGCACAATAACAGGGTACGAGCAGTACTTC. Amino acid sequence: CASTITGYEQYF.

V gene TRBV6-5 combines with J gene TRBJ2-5, with TRBD1 identical over 7 bases. The DNA end favors TRBJ2-7, so the J call may be wrong. The CDR3 covers 14 residues. Germline values: CDR1 MNHEY, CDR2 SVGAGI. The CDR3 DNA is TGTGCCAGCAGTTACGGGACAGCTAACTACGAGCAGTACTTC. The encoded protein is CASSYGTANYEQYF.